This T cell receptor beta chain originates from a study of beta chain features in type 1 diabetes. On the study more broadly: No patient-donor differences in age, gender, total cells or subset yield.

Study results and limitations: Shorter TCRB CDR3s, moderately but significantly so, marked every one of the four CD4+ subsets in Type 1 diabetes patients.

Of note for this clone: Its cognate antigen is unknown.

As every portion of the isolated RNA was reverse transcribed, the sequencing read expressed TCRB transcripts. Sequencing used immunoSEQ multiplex PCR; TCRdb keeps in-frame clones, though not all of them. The table records under 150,000 clones, around a sixth of them present only once. The CDR3 is made up of 14 amino acids. Germline V lookup: CDR1 SGDLS, CDR2 YYNGEE. Trimming stripped 9 bases from V and 6 bases from J, with 22 bases between. CD4+ naive, central memory, regulatory and stem cell-like memory cells were sorted via CD45RO/CCR7/CD25/CD127/CD95/CD27. The TCR comes from a young man with type 1 diabetes. This chain uses TRBV9 with TRBJ2-7; D remains unclear. The sample taken for sequencing was central memory CD4+ T cells from blood. In nucleotides, the CDR3 is TGTGCCACCTCGCAGAGCCCCGACAAGTCCGAGCAGTACTTC. This gives the protein CATSQSPDKSEQYF.